This T cell receptor beta chain originates from a study of T cells after posttransplantation cyclophosphamide. Whole-study results and caveats: Recipient CMV seropositivity and CMV reactivation strongly tracked TRB clonality. Later blood repertoires were often dominated by clones from the donor CD8+ memory compartment. Blood and skin or GI T cell repertoires showed limited TRB overlap.

V was clipped by 1 base and J by 12 bases, with 7 bases between them. The CDR3 spans 11 residues. Germline V gene data show CDR1 as SGHAT and CDR2 as FQNNGV. With regard to this clone: Its antigen remains unknown.

Treatment was busulfan-fludarabine conditioning, a marrow graft, and cyclophosphamide on days +3 and +4. Generated by immunoSEQ multiplex PCR, the TCRdb table keeps only in-frame clones and is missing some. The sample has some 17,000 clones; about 90% are singletons. The chain carries TRBV11-2 and TRBJ2-1, with a possible D match to TRBD1 (5 bases). This TCR came from a male patient aged 55 to 69 who received an allogeneic stem cell transplant from a related donor and was CMV-positive. Certain T cells may be donor cells from the graft. The material sequenced was CD4+ T cells sorted from blood, taken after allogeneic stem cell transplant with posttransplant cyclophosphamide. The CDR3 nucleotides are TGTGCCAGCAGCTTAGTAAGGGGGCAGTTCTTC. Its protein product is CASSLVRGQFF.